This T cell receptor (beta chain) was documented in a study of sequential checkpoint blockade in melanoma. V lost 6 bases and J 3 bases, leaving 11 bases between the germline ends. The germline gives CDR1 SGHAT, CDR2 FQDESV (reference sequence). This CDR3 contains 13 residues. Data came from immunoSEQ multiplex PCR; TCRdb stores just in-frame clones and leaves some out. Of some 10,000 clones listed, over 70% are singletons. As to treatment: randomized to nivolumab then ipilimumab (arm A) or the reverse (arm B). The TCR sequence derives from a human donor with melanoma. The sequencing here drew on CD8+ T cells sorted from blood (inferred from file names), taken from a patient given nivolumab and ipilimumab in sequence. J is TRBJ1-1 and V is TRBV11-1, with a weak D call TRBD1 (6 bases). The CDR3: CASRKPGDTEAFF. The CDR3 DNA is TGTGCCAGCAGAAAACCAGGGGACACTGAAGCTTTCTTT.